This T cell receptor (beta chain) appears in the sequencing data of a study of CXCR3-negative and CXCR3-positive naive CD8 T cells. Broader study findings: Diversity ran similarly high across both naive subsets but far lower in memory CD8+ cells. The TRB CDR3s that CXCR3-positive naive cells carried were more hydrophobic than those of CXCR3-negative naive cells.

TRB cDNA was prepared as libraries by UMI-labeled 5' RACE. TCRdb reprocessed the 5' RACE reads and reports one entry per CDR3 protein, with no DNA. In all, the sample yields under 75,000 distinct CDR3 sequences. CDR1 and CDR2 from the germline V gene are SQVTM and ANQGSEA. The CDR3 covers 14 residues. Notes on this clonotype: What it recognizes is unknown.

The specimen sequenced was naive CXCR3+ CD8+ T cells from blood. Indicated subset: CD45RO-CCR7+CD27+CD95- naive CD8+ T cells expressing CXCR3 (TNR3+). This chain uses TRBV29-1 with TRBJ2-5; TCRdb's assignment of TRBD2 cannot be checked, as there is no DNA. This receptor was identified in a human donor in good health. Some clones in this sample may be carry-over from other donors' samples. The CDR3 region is CSVYPVGVFETQYF.